This T cell receptor (beta chain) is from a study of blood T cells in healthy people across ages. Overall study findings and caveats: Diversity estimates from one million T cells were considered underestimates. Age brought a roughly linear fall in TCR beta diversity measured per million T cells.

The V end lost 4 bases, the J end lost 1 base, and 22 bases lay between the germline ends. CDR1 and CDR2 from the germline V gene are DFQATT and SNEGSKA (reference sequence). This CDR3 has 17 amino acids. As concerns this clonotype: Its antigen is as yet unknown.

About 10 milliliters of peripheral blood were drawn from each donor. Next came a second PCR, run for about 6 to 12 cycles, which used a sample-barcoded 5' primer along with a J-beta primer mix. With 12 random nucleotides, a template-switch adaptor tagged each individual cDNA molecule. One entry per CDR3 protein results from TCRdb running MiXCR on the 5' RACE reads. The sample holds roughly 500,000 distinct CDR3 sequences, about 25% seen once. The sequence came from a woman in her 70s in good health. This chain links TRBV20-1 with TRBJ2-5; D may correspond to TRBD1 or TRBD2 (5 bases each). The sequenced sample was blood. CDR3 sequence (DNA): TGCAGTGCTATGGGGCGTAAGCGGAGACCCTTCCAAGAGACCCAGTACTTC. This codes for CSAMGRKRRPFQETQYF.